Shown below are 25 T cell receptor beta chains from a single sample sequenced in a study of blood T cell repertoires in COVID-19. Profiling relied on immunoSEQ multiplex PCR, and the TCRdb table lists in-frame clones only, not all of them. The sample shows fewer than 450,000 clones, around 90% of them seen only once. What was sequenced was peripheral blood. All receptors derive from a young woman who had recovered from COVID-19.

This rearrangement joins TRBV6-6 to TRBJ2-3; 7 nucleotides agree with TRBD1. J lost 1 base, V lost 5 bases, and 6 bases had no gene match. From germline, CDR1 is MNHNY and CDR2 SVGAGI (reference sequence). CDR3 size: 15 residues. The CDR3 region is CASSRTGIGTDTQYF. The CDR3 coding sequence is TGTGCCAGCAGTCGGACAGGCATAGGCACAGATACGCAGTATTTT.

This clone was observed once. The chain recombines TRBV28 with TRBJ1-2, with 8 bases fitting TRBD1. The V and J ends lost 10 bases and 7 bases, in that order; junction bases with no gene match: 11. CDR3 length: 13 amino acids. Per germline, CDR1 MDHEN and CDR2 SYDVKM. The DNA for the CDR3 is TGTGCCACATGGAACAGGGGGGAAGGTGGCTACACCTTC. This encodes CATWNRGEGGYTF.

This clone has just one count. The rearrangement uses TRBV18 and TRBJ1-6; D ambiguous. Germline CDR1 KGHSH, CDR2 LQKENI. The V gene lost 1 base and the J gene lost 10 bases, with 14 bases spanning the gap. CDR3 size: 15 residues. CDR3 amino acids: CASSPRRQEDSPLHF. In DNA form, the CDR3 reads TGTGCCAGCTCACCACGGAGGCAGGAGGACTCACCCCTCCACTTT.

V gene TRBV2 combines with J gene TRBJ2-7; D perhaps matches TRBD2 (6 bases). This CDR3 is 11 amino acids long. The germline V gene encodes CDR1 SNHLY and CDR2 FYNNEI. The V and J ends lost 5 bases and 4 bases respectively, with 6 bases between them. The CDR3 sequence: CASSSGYEQYV. CDR3 bases: TGTGCCAGCAGTAGCGGGTACGAGCAGTACGTC.

As DNA, the CDR3 is TGTGCCAGCAGCTCCACCGGAGGGGATTCACCCCTCCACTTT. Protein product: CASSSTGGDSPLHF. V gene TRBV7-2 combines with J gene TRBJ1-6, with D possibly TRBD1 on 5 matching bases. The CDR3 spans 14 residues. V was pared by 4 bases and J by 8 bases, with 12 bases between. CDR1 SGHTA and CDR2 FQGNSA come from the germline V gene.

This chain joins TRBV18 and TRBJ2-1; 10 positions agree with TRBD2. The CDR3 is made up of 16 amino acids. Germline trimming cut 4 bases from V and 8 bases from J; bases unmatched to any gene: 11. The germline V gene encodes CDR1 KGHSH and CDR2 LQKENI. CDR3 sequence (DNA): TGTGCCAGCTCACACAAGCGGGAGGGCCCAAGTGATGAGCAGTTCTTC. It specifies CASSHKREGPSDEQFF.

J is TRBJ1-1 and V is TRBV4-1; the D is unclear. The CDR3 has 13 amino acids. Germline V gene sequence: CDR1 MGHRA, CDR2 YSYEKL. V was pared by 0 bases and J by 6 bases, with 8 bases between. The CDR3 coding sequence is TGCGCCAGCAGCCAAGATGAGGGTCCTGAAGCTTTCTTT. The encoded protein is CASSQDEGPEAFF.

The chain joins TRBV7-9 to TRBJ2-5; D is perhaps TRBD1 (6 bases). Germline V gives CDR1 SEHNR, CDR2 FQNEAQ (reference sequence). The CDR3 runs to 16 residues. V was cut by 6 bases and J by 5 bases, with 22 bases left in between. This CDR3 is CASRKGVGRRRETQYF. As DNA, the CDR3 is TGTGCCAGCAGAAAGGGGGTCGGCCGAAGGAGGGAGACCCAGTACTTC.

This clone was counted between two and nine times. The chain couples TRBV6-2 or TRBV6-3 to TRBJ2-7; no clear D gene. Germline CDR1 reads MNHEY; CDR2 reads SVGEGT. The CDR3 runs 14 residues. Trimming took off 5 bases at V and 0 bases at J, with 11 bases between the two ends. The CDR3 nucleotides are TGTGCCAGCAGTCCCTCAGGATACTCCTACGAGCAGTACGTC. It is translated as CASSPSGYSYEQYV.

The V call is TRBV6-5, the J call TRBJ1-1; D might be TRBD1 (5 bases). V was cut by 9 bases and J by 1 base, with 18 bases left in between. This CDR3 is 15 amino acids long. CDR1 is MNHEY and CDR2 is SVGAGI in the germline V gene. The CDR3 DNA sequence: TGTGCCAGTAAGACAGACCGCGCCCGGAACACTGAAGCTTTCTTT. Translated, it gives CASKTDRARNTEAFF.

The gene calls are TRBV19 and TRBJ2-1; TRBD1 aligns across 10 bases. Germline CDR1 reads LNHDA; CDR2 reads SQIVND (reference sequence). The CDR3 sequence is 16 residues long. Germline trimming cut 6 bases from V and 2 bases from J; bases unmatched to any gene: 7. The chain's CDR3 is CASRTGTGEPYNEQFF. The DNA for the CDR3 is TGTGCCAGTAGGACCGGGACAGGGGAACCCTACAATGAGCAGTTCTTC.

The V and J genes are TRBV7-8 and TRBJ1-4; no reliable D call. CDR3 length equals 15 residues. V lost 2 bases and J 2 bases, leaving 9 bases between the germline ends. Germline assignment: CDR1 SGHVS and CDR2 FQNEAQ. The CDR3 region has the DNA TGTGCCAGCAGCTTAAGAGGTTTCACTAATGAAAAACTGTTTTTT. Encoded protein: CASSLRGFTNEKLFF.

This clone was detected only once. This chain uses TRBV15 with TRBJ2-3, with 13 positions matching TRBD2. The J segment lost 2 bases and the V segment lost 0 bases, leaving 2 bases of the junction unmatched. The CDR3 loop spans 17 amino acids. Germline V gives CDR1 LNHNV, CDR2 YYDKDF (reference sequence). The CDR3 is CATSRDGTSGITDTQYF. CDR3 nucleotides: TGTGCCACCAGCAGAGATGGGACTAGCGGGATCACAGATACGCAGTATTTT.

The chain is built from TRBV27 and TRBJ2-2, with D possibly matching TRBD2 (6 bases). This CDR3 is built from 14 residues. The germline V and J ends were trimmed by 6 bases and 2 bases, with 10 bases remaining between them. Germline V gene lookup returns CDR1 MNHEY and CDR2 SMNVEV (reference sequence). The DNA for the CDR3 is TGTGCCAGCAGGTGGGGGACTAACACCGGGGAGCTGTTTTTT. Protein product: CASRWGTNTGELFF.

V is TRBV27 and J is TRBJ1-5; 9 bases fit TRBD1. This CDR3 has 16 residues. The germline V gene has CDR1 MNHEY and CDR2 SMNVEV (reference sequence). The J segment lost 3 bases and the V segment lost 2 bases, leaving 5 bases of the junction unmatched. CDR3 coding DNA: TGTGCCAGCAGTTTAGGCACAGGGGGCTTCAATCAGCCCCAGCATTTT. This codes for CASSLGTGGFNQPQHF.

Notes on this clone: The sample carries other DNA sequences with the same CDR3. As DNA, the CDR3 is TGTGCCAGCAGTTTCCGCCAGGGCTATGGCTACACCTTC. Protein sequence: CASSFRQGYGYTF. V is TRBV27 and J is TRBJ1-2; tentatively, D is TRBD1 (5 bases). CDR1 is MNHEY, CDR2 SMNVEV, per germline (reference sequence). The CDR3 totals 13 residues. Trimming took off 3 bases at V and 4 bases at J, with 9 bases between the two ends.

The J gene is TRBJ2-5, the V gene TRBV5-1, with a weak D call TRBD2 (6 bases). The CDR3 contains 14 residues. Germline values: CDR1 SGHRS, CDR2 YFSETQ. V lost 4 bases and J 5 bases, leaving 15 bases between the germline ends. The CDR3 here is CASSPPGVLETQYF. The CDR3 DNA reads TGCGCCAGCAGCCCCCCGGGGGTGTTGGAGACCCAGTACTTC.

V and J are TRBV7-2 and TRBJ1-4; 10 nucleotides line up with TRBD1. CDR1 SGHTA and CDR2 FQGNSA come from the germline V gene. Trimming removed 2 bases from V and 10 bases from J; junction bases left unmatched: 10. This CDR3 contains 16 residues. DNA of the CDR3: TGTGCCAGCAGCTTACGTGTTAGGGACAGGGGTGTAAAACTGTTTTTT. Translating gives CASSLRVRDRGVKLFF.

This rearrangement joins TRBV7-9 to TRBJ2-5; 9 bases agree with TRBD2. CDR3 length equals 17 residues. Germline CDR1 is SEHNR and CDR2 is FQNEAQ (reference sequence). The V and J ends lost 5 bases and 2 bases, in that order; junction bases with no gene match: 12. The CDR3 spells CASSLWTGGLAQETQYF. CDR3 bases: TGTGCCAGCAGCCTTTGGACAGGCGGACTAGCGCAAGAGACCCAGTACTTC. Filled out from reference TRBV7-9 and TRBJ2-5, the complete variable domain reads DTGVSQNPRHKITKRGQNVTFRCDPISEHNRLYWYRQTLGQGPEFLTYFQNEAQLEKSRLLSDRFSAERPKGSFSTLEIQRTEQGDSAMYLCASSLWTGGLAQETQYFGPGTRLLVL.

The chain carries TRBV5-1 and TRBJ1-3, with D perhaps TRBD1 (5 bases). The germline V and J ends were trimmed by 5 bases and 2 bases, with 17 bases remaining between them. The CDR3 loop spans 16 amino acids. The germline CDR1 and CDR2 sequences are SGHRS and YFSETQ. The chain's CDR3 is CASSSVPGDAGNTIYF. As DNA, the CDR3 is TGCGCCAGCAGTTCGGTTCCGGGGGACGCTGGAAACACCATATATTTT.

The chain couples TRBV7-2 to TRBJ1-5; maybe TRBD1 (6 bases). The CDR3 runs to 15 residues. Germline V gene data show CDR1 as SGHTA and CDR2 as FQGNSA. V lost 2 bases to trimming and J lost 4 bases, with 12 bases between them. For the CDR3, the DNA is TGTGCCAGCAGCTTATTGCGGGGGCCGAATCAGCCCCAGCATTTT. As protein: CASSLLRGPNQPQHF.

This clone has only one observation. CDR3 sequence (DNA): TGTGCCAGCACGAGCGGGAGGGTTGAGACCCAGTACTTC. Translated: CASTSGRVETQYF. This chain links TRBV2 with TRBJ2-5, with TRBD2 identical over 10 bases. The CDR3 sequence is 13 residues long. Germline V CDR1 and CDR2: SNHLY, FYNNEI. Trimming cost V 7 bases and J 5 bases; bases outside gene matches: 4.

The chain carries TRBV18 and TRBJ1-5; the D is unclear. Trimming removed 3 bases at V and 0 bases at J, with 6 bases between. This CDR3 spans 14 amino acids. Germline CDR1 reads KGHSH; CDR2 reads LQKENI. CDR3 region: CASSPEGSNQPQHF. CDR3 bases: TGTGCCAGCTCACCGGAGGGTAGCAATCAGCCCCAGCATTTT.

The rearrangement uses TRBV24-1 and TRBJ2-3; tentatively, D is TRBD2 (6 bases). The CDR3 runs to 15 residues. The V and J ends lost 2 bases and 5 bases respectively, with 13 bases between them. CDR1 is KGHDR, CDR2 SFDVKD, per germline. The CDR3 DNA reads as TGTGCCACCAGTGATTATACGGGAGCGGTAGATACGCAGTATTTT. Translating gives CATSDYTGAVDTQYF.

The chain couples TRBV6-5 to TRBJ1-1; D gene unclear. The CDR3 covers 13 residues. Trimming left V 6 bases short and J 10 bases short, with 18 bases between. The germline CDR1 and CDR2 sequences are MNHEY and SVGAGI. Here the CDR3 DNA reads TGTGCCAGCAGCGAGACGAGGCTGCTGGGAGCTTTCTTT. Its protein is CASSETRLLGAFF.